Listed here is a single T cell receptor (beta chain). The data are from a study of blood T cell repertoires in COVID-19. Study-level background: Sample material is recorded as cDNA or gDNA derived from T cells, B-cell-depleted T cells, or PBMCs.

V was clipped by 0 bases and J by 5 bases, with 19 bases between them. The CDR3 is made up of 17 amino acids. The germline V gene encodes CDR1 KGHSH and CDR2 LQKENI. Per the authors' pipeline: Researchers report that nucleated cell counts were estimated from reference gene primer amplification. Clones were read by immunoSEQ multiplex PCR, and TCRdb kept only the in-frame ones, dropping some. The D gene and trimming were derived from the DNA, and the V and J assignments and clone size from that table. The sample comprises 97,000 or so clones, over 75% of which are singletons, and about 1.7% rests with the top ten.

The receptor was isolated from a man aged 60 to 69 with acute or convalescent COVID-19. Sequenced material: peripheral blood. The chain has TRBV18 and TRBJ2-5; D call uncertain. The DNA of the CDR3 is TGTGCCAGCTCACCACCGAGGTCACCCCTCCGTCTTGAGACCCAGTACTTC. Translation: CASSPPRSPLRLETQYF.